The 13 T cell receptor beta chains below all came from one sample that was sequenced in a study of blood T cell repertoires in COVID-19. Sequenced by immunoSEQ multiplex PCR; TCRdb stores in-frame clones only, minus some. The table has roughly 200,000 clones, almost 90% seen once; the top ten hold around 1.6%. The source material was peripheral blood. The receptors shown here come from a man aged 18 to 29 with active or convalescent COVID-19.

CDR3 coding DNA: TGCGCCAGCAGCACCGGGACAGGATCCTACGAGCAGTACTTC. It is translated as CASSTGTGSYEQYF. V gene TRBV5-1 combines with J gene TRBJ2-7, with TRBD1 identical over 8 bases. V shed 4 bases and J 1 base; nucleotides not matched to a gene: 4. Germline assignment: CDR1 SGHRS and CDR2 YFSETQ. The length of the CDR3 is 14 residues. Variable domain in full (rest from reference TRBV5-1 and TRBJ2-7): KAGVTQTPRYLIKTRGQQVTLSCSPISGHRSVSWYQQTPGQGLQFLFEYFSETQRNKGNFPGRFSGRQFSNSRSEMNVSTLELGDSALYLCASSTGTGSYEQYFGPGTRLTVT.

V is TRBV6-5 and J is TRBJ2-7; 9 nucleotides align to TRBD1. The CDR3 runs 15 residues. The ends lost 2 bases at V and 6 bases at J; junction bases unmatched: 8. Germline CDR1 MNHEY, CDR2 SVGAGI. In DNA, the CDR3 is TGTGCCAGCAGTTACGCCGGCGGGACAGGGAGCGAGCAGTACTTC. This codes for CASSYAGGTGSEQYF.

The table lists this clone with a count of one. The J gene is TRBJ2-1, the V gene TRBV7-3; possibly TRBD2 for D (6 bases). Trimming removed 1 base from V and 4 bases from J, with 11 bases in between. The germline gives CDR1 SGHTA, CDR2 FQGTGA. CDR3 length: 15 amino acids. CDR3 coding DNA: TGTGCCAGCAGCTTAAGGGGGGTAGGTTACAATGAGCAGTTCTTC. It translates to CASSLRGVGYNEQFF.

The chain couples TRBV27 to TRBJ2-2, with 7 bases aligning to TRBD2. Germline lookup yields CDR1 MNHEY and CDR2 SMNVEV (reference sequence). There are 15 residues in the CDR3. V trimming: 4 bases; J trimming: 1 base; junction bases outside the gene matches: 3. CDR3 in amino acids: CASSSLAVNTGELFF. CDR3 DNA sequence: TGTGCCAGCAGTTCCCTAGCGGTGAACACCGGGGAGCTGTTTTTT.

This clone was detected a few times. This chain links TRBV7-8 with TRBJ1-5; the D is unclear. Germline CDR1 is SGHVS and CDR2 is FQNEAQ. Trimming left V 1 base short and J 5 bases short, with 6 bases between. CDR3 size: 13 residues. The CDR3 DNA sequence: TGTGCCAGCAGCTTAGGAGTGGATCAGCCCCAGCATTTT. It translates to CASSLGVDQPQHF.

The chain couples TRBV19 to TRBJ2-2, with TRBD1 as a possible D gene (6 bases). Trimming removed 1 base at V and 4 bases at J, with 19 bases between. Germline CDR1 is LNHDA and CDR2 is SQIVND (reference sequence). The CDR3 covers 18 residues. CDR3 sequence reads: CASSIGPLSGAGTGELFF. The CDR3 region has the DNA TGTGCCAGTAGTATAGGCCCCCTTTCAGGGGCGGGCACCGGGGAGCTGTTTTTT.

J is TRBJ1-3 and V is TRBV19; D uncertain. The V gene's germline CDR1 is LNHDA and CDR2 SQIVND (reference sequence). V was clipped by 7 bases and J by 7 bases, with 14 bases between them. There are 13 residues in the CDR3. CDR3 in DNA: TGTGCCAGTACTAGTCCCTGGGAGAACACCATATATTTT. Translation: CASTSPWENTIYF.

The genes are TRBV7-6 and TRBJ2-2, with 9 nucleotides matching TRBD2. The CDR3 contains 18 residues. Germline V gives CDR1 SGHVS, CDR2 FNYEAQ. The trim removed 0 bases at V and 1 base at J, leaving 6 bases unmatched. The CDR3 loop reads CASSLAPLLAGNTGELFF. The CDR3 DNA sequence: TGTGCCAGCAGCTTAGCCCCCCTACTAGCGGGGAACACCGGGGAGCTGTTTTTT.

The J gene is TRBJ1-6, the V gene TRBV19; D is uncertain. The V end was cut by 6 bases, the J end by 0 bases, with 9 bases between. CDR3 length equals 15 residues. Germline assignment: CDR1 LNHDA and CDR2 SQIVND (reference sequence). This chain's CDR3 is CASRVASSYNSPLHF. CDR3 bases: TGTGCCAGTAGGGTCGCGAGCTCCTATAATTCACCCCTCCACTTT.

This chain links TRBV5-1 with TRBJ1-5; D may be TRBD1 (6 bases). With 4 bases removed from V and 11 bases from J, the gap between germline ends came to 19 bases. The CDR3 is 14 amino acids. Germline lookup yields CDR1 SGHRS and CDR2 YFSETQ. CDR3 residues: CASSPGGGREAQHF. The CDR3 DNA follows: TGCGCCAGCAGCCCCGGGGGGGGCAGGGAGGCCCAGCATTTT.

J is TRBJ2-7 and V is TRBV30; 9 bases are a match to TRBD1. The CDR3 runs 12 residues. Germline assignment: CDR1 GTSNPN and CDR2 SVGIG (reference sequence). V trimming: 3 bases; J trimming: 6 bases; junction bases outside the gene matches: 3. CDR3 in amino acids: CAWSGQGREQYF. The CDR3 nucleotides are TGTGCCTGGAGCGGACAGGGGCGCGAGCAGTACTTC.

This CDR3 is CASSLRGMMNEKLFF. In nucleotides, the CDR3 is TGTGCCAGCAGTCTCCGGGGTATGATGAATGAAAAACTGTTTTTT. This chain connects TRBV28 to TRBJ1-4; D not resolved. CDR1 is MDHEN, CDR2 SYDVKM, per germline. Trimming pared 5 bases from V and 5 bases from J, leaving 15 bases between. The CDR3 has 15 residues.

The V and J genes are TRBV5-4 and TRBJ2-1, with TRBD1 matching 7 bases. This CDR3 has 15 residues. CDR1 is SGHNT and CDR2 is YYREEE in the germline V gene (reference sequence). The ends lost 4 bases at V and 6 bases at J; junction bases unmatched: 10. CDR3 in amino acids: CASSATTGPGNEQFF. The CDR3 DNA reads as TGTGCCAGCAGCGCAACGACAGGGCCGGGCAATGAGCAGTTCTTC.